A selection of T cell receptor beta chains follows, all from one sample in a study of blood T cell repertoires in COVID-19. Clones were sequenced by immunoSEQ multiplex PCR, and TCRdb holds only the in-frame ones, with some missing. The sample consists of some 190,000 clones, around 76% of them appearing once. Sequencing used peripheral blood. The receptors originated from a woman in her forties or fifties with active or convalescent COVID-19. CDR3s include the opening cysteine and the closing phenylalanine or tryptophan. A D gene is named only where the DNA matches it firmly. Expanded clones get a size class; other rows say once, few or many, or leave the size out.

V gene	J gene	D gene	clone size	CDR3 protein	CDR3 DNA
TRBV7-3	TRBJ2-7	TRBD1	NA	CASSSGTGPYEQYF	TGTGCCAGCAGCTCCGGGACAGGACCCTACGAGCAGTACTTC
TRBV19	TRBJ1-2	NA	NA	CASRSQGFDYGYTF	TGTGCCAGTAGATCACAGGGTTTCGACTATGGCTACACCTTC
TRBV28	TRBJ2-3	TRBD2	NA	CASSLWTSGVDTQYF	TGTGCCAGCAGTTTATGGACTAGCGGGGTAGATACGCAGTATTTT
TRBV2	TRBJ2-3	TRBD2	NA	CASRERDRTDTQYF	TGTGCCAGCAGGGAGCGGGACCGCACAGATACGCAGTATTTT
TRBV11-3	TRBJ2-1	NA	NA	CASSLGARVGEQFF	TGTGCCAGCAGCTTAGGCGCCCGGGTGGGTGAGCAGTTCTTC
TRBV11-2	TRBJ1-3	TRBD1	NA	CASSQGGQAGNTIYF	TGTGCCAGCAGCCAAGGCGGACAGGCTGGAAACACCATATATTTT
TRBV6-6	TRBJ1-6	TRBD1	NA	CASLGDRGLYSPLHF	TGTGCCAGTTTGGGGGACAGGGGGCTCTATTCACCCCTCCACTTT
TRBV19	TRBJ1-2	TRBD1	NA	CASSRQGMGYTF	TGTGCCAGTTCAAGACAGGGAATGGGCTACACCTTC
TRBV9	TRBJ2-3	NA	NA	CASSAGSPSTDTQYF	TGTGCCAGCAGCGCGGGTTCTCCCAGCACAGATACGCAGTATTTT
TRBV5-1	TRBJ2-3	TRBD2	NA	CASSPGIAGSTDTQYF	TGCGCCAGCAGCCCTGGAATAGCGGGGAGCACAGATACGCAGTATTTT
TRBV27	TRBJ2-1	NA	few	CASSLAGAPGNEQFF	TGTGCCAGCAGTTTAGCAGGGGCCCCCGGCAATGAGCAGTTCTTC
TRBV5-4	TRBJ2-7	TRBD2	NA	CASTPGRLAGSYEQYF	TGTGCCAGCACCCCGGGGAGGCTAGCGGGATCATACGAGCAGTACTTC
TRBV19	TRBJ1-1	NA	few	CASNPRGAEAFF	TGTGCCAGTAACCCCAGAGGCGCTGAAGCTTTCTTT
TRBV12-3/TRBV12-4	TRBJ1-3	NA	NA	CASRGGASAIYF	TGTGCCAGCAGGGGCGGGGCATCCGCCATATATTTT
TRBV10-3	TRBJ1-2	NA	NA	CAISLQGRSGYTF	TGTGCCATCAGCCTCCAGGGGCGCAGTGGCTACACCTTC
TRBV5-1	TRBJ2-7	NA	NA	CASSLIQGSSYEQYF	TGCGCCAGCAGCTTGATTCAGGGGAGCTCCTACGAGCAGTACTTC
TRBV7-9	TRBJ2-1	TRBD2	many	CASSYVPGLAVVEQFF	TGTGCCAGCAGCTACGTTCCGGGACTAGCGGTAGTTGAGCAGTTCTTC
TRBV3-1/TRBV3-2	TRBJ1-4	NA	once	CASSQTGTVREKLFF	TGTGCCAGCAGCCAAACAGGGACGGTTCGTGAAAAACTGTTTTTT
TRBV5-5	TRBJ1-4	TRBD1	NA	CASSFSLAGGAPEKLFF	TGTGCCAGCAGCTTTTCCTTGGCAGGGGGCGCTCCTGAAAAACTGTTTTTT
TRBV5-1	TRBJ1-1	NA	once	CASSFVPENTEAFF	TGCGCCAGCAGCTTTGTCCCAGAGAACACTGAAGCTTTCTTT
TRBV4-3	TRBJ1-3	TRBD1	few	CASSQWTGSSGNTIYF	TGCGCCAGCAGCCAATGGACAGGGAGCTCTGGAAACACCATATATTTT
TRBV5-1	TRBJ2-3	NA	once	CASSWGVPSTDTQYF	TGCGCCAGCAGCTGGGGGGTACCTAGCACAGATACGCAGTATTTT
TRBV5-6	TRBJ2-1	NA	NA	CASSEDAYNEQFF	TGTGCCAGCAGCGAGGATGCTTACAATGAGCAGTTCTTC
TRBV19	TRBJ1-2	TRBD1	NA	CASSYRTGDYGYTF	TGTGCCAGTAGCTATAGAACAGGGGACTATGGCTACACCTTC
TRBV11-3	TRBJ2-3	NA	NA	CASSLGIAPSTDTQYF	TGTGCCAGCAGCTTAGGCATTGCGCCCTCCACAGATACGCAGTATTTT
TRBV5-4	TRBJ1-1	NA	NA	CASSLFTGETEAFF	TGTGCCAGCAGCTTGTTTACGGGGGAAACTGAAGCTTTCTTT
TRBV4-3	TRBJ2-6	TRBD1	few	CASSQLRTGTASGANVLTF	TGCGCCAGCAGCCAACTACGGACAGGGACCGCCTCTGGGGCCAACGTCCTGACTTTC
TRBV11-2	TRBJ2-7	NA	NA	CASSLVGSGLSYEQYF	TGTGCCAGCAGCTTAGTAGGATCAGGGCTTTCCTACGAGCAGTACTTC
TRBV19	TRBJ1-5	NA	NA	CASRLVGSNQPQHF	TGTGCCAGTAGGCTCGTGGGCTCCAATCAGCCCCAGCATTTT
TRBV7-9	TRBJ2-4	TRBD1	NA	CASSLSGTGLQYF	TGTGCCAGCAGCCTATCCGGGACAGGGCTTCAGTACTTC
TRBV18	TRBJ1-3	TRBD1	few	CASSRSGQGRNTIYF	TGTGCCAGCTCACGATCGGGACAGGGAAGAAACACCATATATTTT
TRBV5-4	TRBJ1-6	NA	NA	CASSLAGWGLGNSPLHF	TGTGCCAGCAGCCTGGCAGGGTGGGGTCTCGGTAATTCACCCCTCCACTTT
TRBV5-4	TRBJ1-2	TRBD1	NA	CASSVWTGNYGYTF	TGTGCCAGCAGCGTTTGGACAGGGAACTATGGCTACACCTTC
TRBV6-5	TRBJ1-5	TRBD1	many	CASSPWTGTSQPQHF	TGTGCCAGCAGTCCCTGGACAGGGACAAGTCAGCCCCAGCATTTT
TRBV5-4	TRBJ2-7	NA	NA	CASSFRLGSSYEQYF	TGTGCCAGCAGCTTCCGACTAGGCAGCTCCTACGAGCAGTACTTC
TRBV10-3	TRBJ2-5	TRBD2	NA	CATNPGLAGGGGSETQYF	TGTGCCACCAACCCGGGACTAGCGGGAGGGGGGGGTTCGGAGACCCAGTACTTC
TRBV19	TRBJ2-2	NA	NA	CASILRNTGELFF	TGTGCCAGTATACTTCGGAACACCGGGGAGCTGTTTTTT
TRBV7-2	TRBJ1-2	TRBD1	NA	CASSLGGQGAPYGYTF	TGTGCCAGCAGCTTGGGTGGACAGGGGGCACCCTATGGCTACACCTTC
TRBV28	TRBJ1-2	TRBD1	NA	CATLDRADYGYTF	TGTGCCACCTTAGACAGGGCGGACTATGGCTACACCTTC
TRBV6-5	TRBJ1-6	NA	NA	CASSLGGSYNSPLHF	TGTGCCAGCAGCCTAGGCGGCTCCTATAATTCACCCCTCCACTTT
TRBV18	TRBJ2-5	TRBD2	NA	CASRAGSRETQYF	TGTGCCAGCCGAGCGGGGTCAAGAGAGACCCAGTACTTC
TRBV4-1	TRBJ1-4	TRBD1	few	CASSQGQGAGSLLPLNEKLFF	TGCGCCAGCAGCCAAGGACAGGGAGCGGGTTCCCTCCTCCCCCTTAATGAAAAACTGTTTTTT
TRBV19	TRBJ2-7	TRBD2	NA	CATRQRGERYEQYF	TGTGCCACCCGTCAGCGGGGGGAGCGGTACGAGCAGTACTTC
TRBV7-2	TRBJ1-4	NA	once	CASARGDGTNEKLFF	TGTGCCAGCGCCCGGGGGGACGGGACTAATGAAAAACTGTTTTTT
TRBV10-3	TRBJ2-7	TRBD1	NA	CAISGTGGREQYF	TGTGCCATCTCCGGGACAGGGGGCAGGGAGCAGTACTTC
TRBV7-8	TRBJ1-5	NA	few	CASTISGGSNQPQHF	TGTGCCAGCACCATTAGCGGGGGGAGTAATCAGCCCCAGCATTTT